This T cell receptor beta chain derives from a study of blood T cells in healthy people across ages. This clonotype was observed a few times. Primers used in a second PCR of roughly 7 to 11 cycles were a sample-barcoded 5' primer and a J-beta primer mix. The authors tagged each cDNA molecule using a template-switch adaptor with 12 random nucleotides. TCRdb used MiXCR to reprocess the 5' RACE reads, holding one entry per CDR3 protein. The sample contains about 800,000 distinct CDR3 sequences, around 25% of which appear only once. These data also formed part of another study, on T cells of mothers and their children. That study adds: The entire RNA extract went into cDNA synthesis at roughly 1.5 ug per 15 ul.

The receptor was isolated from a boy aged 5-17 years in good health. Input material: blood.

The CDR3 sequence: CASSKGHIEAKNIQYF. As DNA, the CDR3 is TGCGCCAGCAGCAAAGGACATATAGAAGCCAAAAACATTCAGTACTTC. The chain couples TRBV5-1 to TRBJ2-4, with TRBD1 as a possible D gene (5 bases). Between the trimmed V and J ends, which lost 4 bases and 0 bases, there was a span of 14 bases. CDR1 is SGHRS and CDR2 is YFSETQ in the germline V gene. The CDR3 runs 16 residues.